The text below deals with one T cell receptor (beta chain). Its antigen is unknown. This sample is drawn from a study of T cell responses to AZD1222 COVID-19 vaccine. Study results and caveats: None of the repertoires were sampled until the peak T cell response had passed. Rises in breadth and depth of Spike-specific TCRs came after two AZD1222 doses. Regions 160-218 and 743-854 held dominance among vaccine-associated CD4 TCRs, which spanned spike.

The V end was cut by 1 base, the J end by 7 bases, with 11 bases between. The CDR3 sequence is 14 residues long. The germline CDR1 and CDR2 sequences are LNHDA and SQIVND (reference sequence). Repertoires were generated with immunoSEQ multiplex PCR, while TCRdb's copy carries only in-frame clones and drops some. The table has over 100,000 clones, approximately 88% seen once. The TCR originated in an adult in good health. The chain links TRBV19 to TRBJ2-1; perhaps TRBD2 as D (5 bases). This specimen consisted of peripheral blood, obtained on day 0 of MenACWY control vaccination. The DNA for the CDR3 is TGTGCCAGTAGTATAGTAGGAGGCTTAAATGAGCAGTTCTTC. Its protein is CASSIVGGLNEQFF.